This T cell receptor beta chain was observed in a study of T cell responses to AZD1222 COVID-19 vaccine. General study points: White British people made up most donors, females outnumbered males, and clonal diversity was possibly underestimated. Two doses of AZD1222 preceded a rise in Spike-specific TCR breadth and depth. Among those given AZD1222, only 6 or 7 were seropositive at baseline. Sampled repertoires all dated from after the peak T cell response.

TCRdb's table, derived via immunoSEQ multiplex PCR, lists solely in-frame clones and lacks some. Among about 69,000 clones listed, 80% were seen once. Concerning this clone itself: Its target is unknown.

The sequence derives from an adult who received the AZD1222 COVID-19 vaccine. Here the sequenced sample was peripheral blood, taken 28 days after the second AZD1222 dose.

The CDR3, as DNA: TGTGCCAGCAGAATGAGGGGTTCGGGTGGCTACACCTTC. Translating gives CASRMRGSGGYTF. The genes are TRBV6-5 and TRBJ1-2; D is perhaps TRBD1 (5 bases). The V end lost 6 bases, the J end lost 7 bases, and 15 bases lay between the germline ends. From germline, CDR1 is MNHEY and CDR2 SVGAGI. The CDR3 length is 13 residues.